The clone carrying this T cell receptor (beta chain) was found a few times. These data are taken from a study of T cells in Graves' hyperthyroidism and ophthalmopathy. V lost 4 bases and J 2 bases, leaving 15 bases between the germline ends. The germline CDR1 and CDR2 sequences are DFQATT and SNEGSKA (reference sequence). The CDR3 has 16 amino acids. Amplified TCR beta CDR3 regions came from RNA transcripts. Initially, a first-round RT-PCR of the TCR CDR3 employed the HTBI primer set. TCRdb passed the multiplex PCR reads through MiXCR, listing each CDR3 protein once. The table has some 510,000 distinct CDR3 sequences, about 43% seen once.

The genes are TRBV20-1 and TRBJ2-6; D is perhaps TRBD2 (6 bases). The receptor's source is a woman aged 18-30 years with Graves' hyperthyroidism. Sequenced: peripheral blood or thyroid tissue (not recorded which). Here the CDR3 reads CSATAGTLTGANVLTF. CDR3 nucleotides: TGCAGTGCTACTGCCGGGACTTTAACTGGGGCCAACGTCCTGACTTTC.